The 23 T cell receptor beta chains below all came from one sample that was sequenced in a study of blood T cell repertoires in COVID-19. Repertoires were generated with immunoSEQ multiplex PCR, while TCRdb's copy carries only in-frame clones and drops some. The sample lists 85,000 to 95,000 clones; about 86% were seen once. Sequenced input: peripheral blood. The receptors were sampled from a woman older than 75 with acute or convalescent COVID-19.

The V and J genes are TRBV5-8 and TRBJ1-2; D may be TRBD1 (6 bases). V lost 2 bases to trimming and J lost 7 bases, with 21 bases between them. This CDR3 spans 16 amino acids. CDR1 SGHTS and CDR2 YDEGEE come from the germline V gene. DNA for the CDR3: TGTGCCAGCAGCTTAGGGGGGGGAGACCGTCGTGGTGGCTACACCTTC. It is translated as CASSLGGGDRRGGYTF.

This clone has just a few counts. The chain recombines TRBV19 with TRBJ1-5, with D possibly TRBD1 on 6 matching bases. Germline lookup yields CDR1 LNHDA and CDR2 SQIVND (reference sequence). The CDR3 runs 17 residues. Trimming left V 6 bases short and J 6 bases short, with 24 bases between. This CDR3 is CASRSSWGGQTGQPQHF. In DNA form, the CDR3 reads TGTGCCAGTAGGAGTTCTTGGGGTGGACAGACGGGTCAGCCCCAGCATTTT.

The rearrangement uses TRBV19 and TRBJ2-7; 8 positions agree with TRBD2. The CDR3 has 16 amino acids. Germline V gene data show CDR1 as LNHDA and CDR2 as SQIVND (reference sequence). V dropped 3 bases and J dropped 4; count of bases not matched to a gene: 11. DNA of the CDR3: TGTGCCAGTAGTATCGGGAGGGGGGACGGCAAATACGAGCAGTACTTC. It specifies CASSIGRGDGKYEQYF.

This chain links TRBV6-6 with TRBJ1-2; D uncertain. Trimming took off 6 bases at V and 7 bases at J, with 12 bases between the two ends. CDR1 and CDR2 (germline): MNHNY, SVGAGI (reference sequence). This CDR3 spans 12 amino acids. This chain's CDR3 is CASSQATGGYTF. CDR3 nucleotides: TGTGCCAGCAGCCAGGCCACTGGTGGCTACACCTTC.

The rearrangement links TRBV5-1 to TRBJ2-5, with 8 bases lining up with TRBD2. Germline loops: CDR1 SGHRS, CDR2 YFSETQ. The CDR3 sequence is 14 residues long. With V trimmed by 4 bases and J by 5 bases, 7 bases remained unmatched. The CDR3, as DNA: TGCGCCAGCAGCGGCGGGGGGCTCCGGGAGACCCAGTACTTC. Residues: CASSGGGLRETQYF.

As DNA, the CDR3 is TGTGCCAGCAGCTTAAGCGGGGGGGAGACCCAGTACTTC. Translation: CASSLSGGETQYF. The chain links TRBV7-9 to TRBJ2-5, with TRBD2 matching over 9 bases. The V and J ends lost 2 bases and 5 bases, in that order; junction bases with no gene match: 0. CDR1 SEHNR and CDR2 FQNEAQ come from the germline V gene (reference sequence). The CDR3 is made up of 13 amino acids.

This rearrangement joins TRBV19 to TRBJ1-1, with TRBD1 as a possible D gene (5 bases). The CDR3 has 13 residues. The V gene's germline CDR1 is LNHDA and CDR2 SQIVND (reference sequence). CDR3 sequence: CAASGRGGLGAFF. The CDR3 nucleotides are TGTGCTGCCTCTGGGAGGGGTGGTTTAGGGGCTTTCTTT.

V is TRBV2 and J is TRBJ2-5, with 8 bases aligning to TRBD2. With 11 bases clipped from V and 2 bases from J, the junction kept 10 bases outside the gene matches. The V gene's germline CDR1 is SNHLY and CDR2 FYNNEI. The CDR3 is 14 residues long. Written as DNA, the CDR3 is TGTGCCGACGGGGGGGGGCAACCACAAGAGACCCAGTACTTC. Amino acid sequence: CADGGGQPQETQYF.

The chain couples TRBV19 to TRBJ2-2; no firm D call. Germline V gives CDR1 LNHDA, CDR2 SQIVND (reference sequence). This CDR3 region has 12 residues. Trimming left V 3 bases short and J 7 bases short, with 6 bases between. Written as DNA, the CDR3 is TGTGCCAGTAGTATTCGTATCGGGGAGCTGTTTTTT. Protein: CASSIRIGELFF.

This chain uses TRBV11-3 with TRBJ2-7; a weak D match, TRBD1 (6 bases). V was pared by 5 bases and J by 5 bases, with 16 bases between. Germline-derived CDR1 and CDR2 are SGHNT and YENEEA. The CDR3 spans 14 residues. The chain's CDR3 is CASSQDRLEHEQYF. The DNA of the CDR3 is TGTGCCAGCAGCCAAGACAGGCTGGAACACGAGCAGTACTTC.

This clone showed up just a few times. This chain uses TRBV10-3 with TRBJ1-3; D perhaps matches TRBD1 (5 bases). Per the germline V gene, CDR1 is ENHRY and CDR2 is SYGVKD. This CDR3 has 14 amino acids. The V and J ends lost 7 bases and 0 bases respectively, with 10 bases between them. CDR3 protein: CAITTGLSGNTIYF. The DNA for the CDR3 is TGTGCCATCACCACGGGACTCTCTGGAAACACCATATATTTT.

CDR3 region: CASSTRAQGDYNEQFF. DNA of the CDR3: TGTGCCAGCAGTACCAGAGCACAGGGAGACTACAATGAGCAGTTCTTC. The rearrangement links TRBV11-2 to TRBJ2-1; D is possibly TRBD1 (6 bases). Germline CDR1 and CDR2: SGHAT and FQNNGV. V was cut by 6 bases and J by 3 bases, with 18 bases left in between. The CDR3 is made up of 16 amino acids.

J is TRBJ2-2 and V is TRBV5-1, with D possibly being TRBD1 (6 bases). This CDR3 region has 17 residues. V lost 0 bases to trimming and J lost 0 bases, with 12 bases between them. Looked up from germline, CDR1 is SGHRS and CDR2 is YFSETQ. The CDR3 DNA follows: TGCGCCAGCAGCTTGGCCCTGGACAGCGCGAACACCGGGGAGCTGTTTTTT. Amino acid sequence: CASSLALDSANTGELFF.

V gene TRBV7-2 combines with J gene TRBJ2-5, with D possibly matching TRBD2 (5 bases). The CDR3 totals 16 residues. The V gene's germline CDR1 is SGHTA and CDR2 FQGNSA. Trimming took 1 base from V and 1 from J, leaving 13 bases between them. The CDR3 is CASSLGRTRSQETQYF. The CDR3 nucleotides read TGTGCCAGCAGCTTAGGGAGGACTCGCTCCCAAGAGACCCAGTACTTC. The full variable domain, rest sourced from reference TRBV7-2 and TRBJ2-5, is GAGVSQSPSNKVTEKGKDVELRCDPISGHTALYWYRQSLGQGLEFLIYFQGNSAPDKSGLPSDRFSAERTGGSVSTLTIQRTQQEDSAVYLCASSLGRTRSQETQYFGPGTRLLVL.

V gene TRBV24-1 combines with J gene TRBJ2-2; 8 bases line up with TRBD1. V dropped 5 bases and J dropped 6; count of bases not matched to a gene: 7. From germline, CDR1 is KGHDR and CDR2 SFDVKD. This CDR3 region has 15 residues. CDR3 DNA: TGTGCCACCAGTGGGGGCGGACAGGGCTCCGGGGAGCTGTTTTTT. It specifies CATSGGGQGSGELFF.

The rearrangement uses TRBV5-4 and TRBJ1-1, with 7 bases fitting TRBD1. J was trimmed by 1 base and V by 1 base; bases with no gene match: 4. The length of the CDR3 is 15 residues. CDR1 and CDR2 (germline): SGHNT, YYREEE (reference sequence). CDR3 amino acids: CASSLNRGKNTEAFF. The CDR3 DNA is TGTGCCAGCAGCTTGAACAGGGGTAAGAACACTGAAGCTTTCTTT.

The genes are TRBV7-9 and TRBJ2-7; TRBD1 matches at 8 bases. Germline-derived CDR1 and CDR2 are SEHNR and FQNEAQ (reference sequence). With 2 bases clipped from V and 3 bases from J, the junction kept 9 bases outside the gene matches. The CDR3 runs to 16 residues. The CDR3 loop is CASSLQDRGSFYEQYF. The CDR3 DNA follows: TGTGCCAGCAGCTTACAAGACAGGGGATCCTTCTACGAGCAGTACTTC.

The gene calls are TRBV10-3 and TRBJ1-3, with 7 bases aligning to TRBD1. The CDR3 runs 16 residues. Germline trimming cut 7 bases from V and 0 bases from J; bases unmatched to any gene: 9. The V gene's germline CDR1 is ENHRY and CDR2 SYGVKD. The CDR3: CAITPGQTYSGNTIYF. The CDR3 coding sequence is TGTGCCATCACCCCGGGACAGACCTACTCTGGAAACACCATATATTTT.

This sequence joins TRBV6-6 and TRBJ2-5, with D perhaps TRBD2 (7 bases). The CDR3 extends over 13 amino acids. Looked up from germline, CDR1 is MNHNY and CDR2 is SVGAGI (reference sequence). Trimming left V 7 bases short and J 5 bases short, with 14 bases between. CDR3 sequence: CASTPPGGETQYF. The CDR3 nucleotides are TGTGCCAGCACCCCTCCGGGGGGCGAGACCCAGTACTTC.

This clone was seen a few times. Here the CDR3 reads CASSLVDLPGGQPQHF. In nucleotides, the CDR3 is TGTGCCAGCAGTTTGGTCGACCTTCCGGGAGGGCAGCCCCAGCATTTT. The gene calls are TRBV28 and TRBJ1-5; unclear D gene. The germline V and J ends were trimmed by 3 bases and 7 bases, with 19 bases remaining between them. The germline gives CDR1 MDHEN, CDR2 SYDVKM. This CDR3 has 16 residues.

V is TRBV3-1 (or the pseudogene TRBV3-2) and J is TRBJ2-7; 7 bases align to TRBD2. V lost 1 base to trimming and J lost 7 bases; unmatched junction nucleotides: 10. Germline lookup yields CDR1 LGHDT and CDR2 YNNKEL (reference sequence). The CDR3 has 15 amino acids. CDR3 amino acids: CASSQGVAGGLEQYF. CDR3 coding DNA: TGTGCCAGCAGCCAAGGAGTAGCCGGGGGGTTGGAGCAGTACTTC.

This clone was observed a handful of times. This sample includes further DNA sequences coding for the same CDR3. The genes are TRBV18 and TRBJ2-7, with D perhaps matching TRBD1 (6 bases). Germline lookup yields CDR1 KGHSH and CDR2 LQKENI. V was trimmed by 0 bases and J by 5 bases, leaving 14 bases between them. The CDR3 totals 15 residues. The CDR3 nucleotides read TGTGCCAGCTCACCACCGAGTAGGGGGTACAACGAGCAGTACTTC. Its protein product is CASSPPSRGYNEQYF.

Concerning this clone: This CDR3 is missing its conserved last phenylalanine or tryptophan, likely due to a read error. No DNA is shown, since the ends of the CDR3 on it are uncertain; the CDR3 is the one TCRdb lists. The chain links TRBV21-1 to TRBJ2-7; the table's D call of TRBD1 was not tested on the DNA. TRBV21-1 is classified as a pseudogene. The CDR3 contains 9 residues when both ends are counted. CDR3: CASRDTTSR.